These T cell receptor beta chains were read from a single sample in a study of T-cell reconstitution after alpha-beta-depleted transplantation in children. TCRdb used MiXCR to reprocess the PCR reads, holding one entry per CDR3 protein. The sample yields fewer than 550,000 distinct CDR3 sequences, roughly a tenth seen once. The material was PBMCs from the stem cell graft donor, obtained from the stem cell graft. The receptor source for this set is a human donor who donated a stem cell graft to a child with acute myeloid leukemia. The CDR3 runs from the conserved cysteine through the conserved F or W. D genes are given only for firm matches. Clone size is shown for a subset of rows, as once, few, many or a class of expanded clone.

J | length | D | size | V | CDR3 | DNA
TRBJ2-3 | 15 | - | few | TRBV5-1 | CASSQQTEPTDTQYF | TGCGCCAGCAGCCAACAGACAGAACCCACAGATACGCAGTATTTT
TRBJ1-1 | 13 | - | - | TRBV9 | CASSVVVGDEAFF | TGTGCCAGCAGCGTAGTTGTCGGGGATGAAGCTTTCTTT
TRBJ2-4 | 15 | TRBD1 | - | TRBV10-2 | CASSESPGTGDIQYF | TGCGCCAGCAGTGAGTCTCCCGGGACAGGGGACATTCAGTACTTC
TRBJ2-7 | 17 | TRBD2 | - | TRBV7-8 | CASSNAGVLAGVGEQYF | TGTGCCAGCAGCAACGCGGGGGTACTAGCGGGAGTGGGGGAGCAGTACTTC
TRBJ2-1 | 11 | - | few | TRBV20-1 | CSARDLHEQFF | TGCAGTGCTAGAGATCTGCATGAGCAGTTCTTC
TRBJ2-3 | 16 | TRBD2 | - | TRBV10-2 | CASSDVAGGGTDTQYF | TGCGCCAGCAGTGACGTAGCGGGAGGGGGCACAGATACGCAGTATTTT
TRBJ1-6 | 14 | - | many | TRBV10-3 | CAISRDAYNSPLHF | TGTGCCATCAGTCGGGACGCCTATAATTCACCCCTCCACTTT
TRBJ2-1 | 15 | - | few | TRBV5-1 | CASRQLESSYNEQFF | TGCGCCAGCAGACAACTAGAAAGCTCCTACAATGAGCAGTTCTTC
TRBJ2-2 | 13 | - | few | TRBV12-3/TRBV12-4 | CASTHPITGELFF | TGTGCCAGCACTCATCCCATCACCGGGGAGCTGTTTTTT
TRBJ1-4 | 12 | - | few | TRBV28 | CASLGGDEKLFF | TGTGCCAGCCTCGGGGGGGATGAAAAACTGTTTTTT
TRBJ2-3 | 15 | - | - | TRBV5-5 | CASSLGRDFTDTQYF | TGTGCCAGCAGCTTGGGGCGGGACTTCACAGATACGCAGTATTTT
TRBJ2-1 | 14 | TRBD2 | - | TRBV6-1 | CAGSEAGGHNEQFF | TGTGCCGGCTCCGAAGCGGGAGGGCACAATGAGCAGTTCTTC
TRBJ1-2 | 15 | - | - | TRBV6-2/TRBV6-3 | CASSTSRTGRYGYTF | -
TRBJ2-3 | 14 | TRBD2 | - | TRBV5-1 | CASSESTSGRTQYF | TGCGCCAGCAGCGAATCGACTAGCGGCCGTACGCAGTATTTT
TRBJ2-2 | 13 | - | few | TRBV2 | CASSNGGSGELFF | TGTGCCAGCTCGAATGGGGGGTCCGGGGAGCTGTTTTTT
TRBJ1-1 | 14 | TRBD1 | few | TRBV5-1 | CASSNGQENTEAFF | TGCGCCAGCAGCAACGGACAGGAAAACACTGAAGCTTTCTTT
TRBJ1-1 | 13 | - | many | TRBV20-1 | CSAGGGMNTEAFF | TGCAGTGCTGGAGGGGGGATGAACACTGAAGCTTTCTTT
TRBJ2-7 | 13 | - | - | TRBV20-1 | CSASVNREYEQYF | TGCAGTGCTAGTGTTAATCGGGAATACGAGCAGTACTTC
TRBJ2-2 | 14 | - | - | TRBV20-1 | CSATPPWNTGELFF | TGCAGTGCCACACCCCCCTGGAACACCGGGGAGCTGTTTTTT
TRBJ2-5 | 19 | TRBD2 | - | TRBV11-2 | CASSGYLGSSGALQETQYF | TGTGCCAGCAGCGGTTATCTTGGCTCTAGCGGGGCCCTCCAAGAGACCCAGTACTTC
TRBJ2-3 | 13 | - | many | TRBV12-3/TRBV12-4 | CASSYRDPDTQYF | TGTGCCAGCAGTTACAGGGATCCAGATACGCAGTATTTT
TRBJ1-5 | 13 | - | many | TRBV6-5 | CASETVSNQPQHF | TGTGCCAGCGAGACAGTTAGCAATCAGCCCCAGCATTTT